These 15 T cell receptor beta chains originate from one sample sequenced in a study of CD8 T cells in Susac syndrome. Random hexamers primed reverse transcription of roughly 0.5 to 1 ug RNA. TCRdb analysed the immunoSEQ multiplex PCR reads with MiXCR anew, one entry per CDR3 protein. The sample lists some 200,000 distinct CDR3 sequences, 91% occurring once. The sample consisted of CD4+ T cells from PBMCs. Receptors originate from a human donor with Susac syndrome.

The rearrangement links TRBV2 to TRBJ2-1; 7 positions agree with TRBD2. This CDR3 contains 13 residues. In germline, CDR1 is SNHLY, CDR2 FYNNEI. V lost 5 bases to trimming and J lost 6 bases; unmatched junction nucleotides: 4. DNA for the CDR3: TGTGCCAGCAGTCGACTAGCCGTCAATGAGCAGTTCTTC. As protein: CASSRLAVNEQFF. Combining the CDR3 with reference TRBV2 and TRBJ2-1 gives the whole variable domain EPEVTQTPSHQVTQMGQEVILRCVPISNHLYFYWYRQILGQKVEFLVSFYNNEISEKSEIFDDQFSVERPDGSNFTLKIRSTKLEDSAMYFCASSRLAVNEQFFGPGTRLTVL.

CDR3 DNA: TGTGCCAGCTCACCAGACCGGGACACCTACAACTCTGGGGGCAATCAGCCCCAGCATTTT. It is translated as CASSPDRDTYNSGGNQPQHF. This chain links TRBV18 with TRBJ1-5; weak D call: TRBD1 (6 bases). The CDR3 contains 20 residues. The germline V gene encodes CDR1 KGHSH and CDR2 LQKENI. Trimming shortened V by 2 bases and J by 2 bases, and 25 bases separated the two germline ends.

The chain has TRBV20-1 and TRBJ1-5; D possibly corresponds to TRBD1 (5 bases). CDR3 length: 15 residues. Germline CDR1 reads DFQATT; CDR2 reads SNEGSKA (reference sequence). Trimming pared 3 bases from V and 7 bases from J, leaving 19 bases between. The CDR3 region has the DNA TGCAGTGCTAGCCGACCGGAGCTTGGGGGACAGCCCCAGCATTTT. Protein product: CSASRPELGGQPQHF.

The CDR3 is CASSQEGDSNTDTQYF. DNA of the CDR3: TGTGCCAGCAGCCAGGAGGGGGACTCTAACACAGATACGCAGTATTTT. V usage is TRBV4-2 and J usage is TRBJ2-3; D tentatively reads TRBD1 or TRBD2 (6 bases each). The CDR3 is made up of 16 amino acids. CDR1 is LGHNA and CDR2 is YNFKEQ in the germline V gene. V dropped 3 bases and J dropped 2 bases, with 15 bases sitting between them.

V and J are TRBV5-4 and TRBJ1-4; the D gene is possibly TRBD1 (6 bases). Germline V gene lookup returns CDR1 SGHNT and CDR2 YYREEE (reference sequence). V was pared by 0 bases and J by 3 bases, with 12 bases between. This CDR3 comprises 16 residues. This CDR3 is CASSLGQVGSNEKLFF. CDR3 nucleotides: TGTGCCAGCAGCTTGGGACAGGTTGGATCTAATGAAAAACTGTTTTTT.

J is TRBJ2-5 and V is TRBV12-3 or TRBV12-4; a weak D match, TRBD2 (6 bases). V dropped 1 base and J dropped 4 bases, with 7 bases sitting between them. The CDR3 is 13 amino acids. The CDR3: CASSLVTRETQYF. The CDR3 coding sequence is TGTGCCAGCAGTTTAGTGACTAGAGAGACCCAGTACTTC.

J is TRBJ2-1 and V is TRBV18, with 7 bases that match TRBD1. The CDR3 spans 14 residues. CDR1 KGHSH and CDR2 LQKENI come from the germline V gene. J was trimmed by 7 bases and V by 4 bases; bases with no gene match: 7. The CDR3 nucleotides are TGTGCCAGCTCACGGGGACAGAGAACAAATGAGCAGTTCTTC. Encoded protein: CASSRGQRTNEQFF.

The chain uses TRBV11-2 and TRBJ2-7; TRBD1 agrees at 8 bases. The CDR3 is 15 residues long. Germline V gene data show CDR1 as SGHAT and CDR2 as FQNNGV. The V gene end was trimmed by 0 bases and the J gene end by 3 bases; junction bases not matched to a gene: 4. The CDR3, as DNA: TGTGCCAGCAGCTTAGACAGGGGGCAACTCTACGAGCAGTACTTC. Its translation is CASSLDRGQLYEQYF.

The chain uses TRBV29-1 and TRBJ2-5; unclear D gene. V was trimmed by 3 bases and J by 0 bases, leaving 14 bases between them. CDR1 SQVTM and CDR2 ANQGSEA come from the germline V gene. The CDR3 has 15 residues. The CDR3 nucleotides read TGCAGCGTTGAGCCCTTTCCCCAGTACCAAGAGACCCAGTACTTC. It translates to CSVEPFPQYQETQYF.

This sequence joins TRBV9 and TRBJ2-1; D might be TRBD1 (6 bases). The CDR3 consists of 15 residues. Germline V lookup: CDR1 SGDLS, CDR2 YYNGEE. V lost 0 bases and J 3 bases, leaving 10 bases between the germline ends. Here the CDR3 DNA reads TGTGCCAGCAGCGTAGAGTCACAGGGCTACAATGAGCAGTTCTTC. This gives the protein CASSVESQGYNEQFF.

This clonotype has just a few counts. V usage is TRBV6-6 and J usage is TRBJ2-5; no reliable D call. V was cut by 5 bases and J by 3 bases, with 7 bases left in between. CDR1 and CDR2 (germline): MNHNY, SVGAGI (reference sequence). The CDR3 length is 12 residues. The DNA for the CDR3 is TGTGCCAGCAGTCAGGCAAAAGAGACCCAGTACTTC. It encodes CASSQAKETQYF.

The J gene is TRBJ1-2, the V gene TRBV18; the D is unclear. V was pared by 3 bases and J by 4 bases, with 6 bases between. Germline V gene data show CDR1 as KGHSH and CDR2 as LQKENI. This CDR3 is built from 12 residues. In DNA form, the CDR3 reads TGTGCCAGCTCACCGCTGGGCTATGGCTACACCTTC. The encoded protein is CASSPLGYGYTF.

This clonotype showed up just once. The V call is TRBV18, the J call TRBJ1-2; D is perhaps TRBD1 (5 bases). V lost 3 bases and J 2 bases, leaving 19 bases between the germline ends. The CDR3 length is 17 residues. Germline loops: CDR1 KGHSH, CDR2 LQKENI. CDR3 amino acids: CASSPSPAQGSNYGYTF. The CDR3, as DNA: TGTGCCAGCTCACCTTCTCCGGCGCAGGGATCAAACTATGGCTACACCTTC.

This chain joins TRBV20-1 and TRBJ2-3, with 11 bases aligning to TRBD2. This CDR3 is built from 15 residues. Germline V lookup: CDR1 DFQATT, CDR2 SNEGSKA (reference sequence). J gave up 6 bases and V 6 bases, and 11 bases lay outside the gene matches. The DNA for the CDR3 is TGCAGTGCGAAGAATCTAGCGGGGGGCGGGGATACGCAGTATTTT. Residues: CSAKNLAGGGDTQYF.

The chain combines TRBV7-9 with TRBJ2-2; unclear D gene. CDR1 is SEHNR and CDR2 is FQNEAQ in the germline V gene (reference sequence). Trimming took off 1 base at V and 5 bases at J, with 5 bases between the two ends. The CDR3 totals 13 residues. The CDR3 bases are TGTGCCAGCAGCTTAGGAAAAACCGGGGAGCTGTTTTTT. This sequence encodes CASSLGKTGELFF.